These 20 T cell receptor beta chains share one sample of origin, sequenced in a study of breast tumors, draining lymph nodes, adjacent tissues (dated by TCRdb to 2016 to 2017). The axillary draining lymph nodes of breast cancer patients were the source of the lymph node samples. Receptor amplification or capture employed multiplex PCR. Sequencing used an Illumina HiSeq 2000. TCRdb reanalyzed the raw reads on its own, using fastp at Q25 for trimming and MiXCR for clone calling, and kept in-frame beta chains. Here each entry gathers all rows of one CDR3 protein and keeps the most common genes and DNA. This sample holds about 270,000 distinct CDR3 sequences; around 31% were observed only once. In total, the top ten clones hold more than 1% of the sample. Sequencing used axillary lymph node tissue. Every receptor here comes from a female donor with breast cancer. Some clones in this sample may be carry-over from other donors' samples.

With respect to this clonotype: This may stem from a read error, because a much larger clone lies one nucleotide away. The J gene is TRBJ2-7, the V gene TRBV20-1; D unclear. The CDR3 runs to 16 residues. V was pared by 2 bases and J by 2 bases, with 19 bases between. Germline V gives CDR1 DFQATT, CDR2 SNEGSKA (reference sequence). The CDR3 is CSARRSPGQATYEQYF. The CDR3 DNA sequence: TGCAGTGCTAGAAGAAGCCCCGGGCAAGCAACCTACGAGCAGTACTTC.

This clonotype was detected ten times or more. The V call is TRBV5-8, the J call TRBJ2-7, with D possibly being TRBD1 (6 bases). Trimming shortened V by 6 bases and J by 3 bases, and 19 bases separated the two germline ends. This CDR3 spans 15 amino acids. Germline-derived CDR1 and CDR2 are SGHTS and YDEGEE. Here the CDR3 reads CASNIKDSPHYEQYF. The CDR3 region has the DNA TGTGCCAGCAATATAAAGGACAGCCCCCACTACGAGCAGTACTTC.

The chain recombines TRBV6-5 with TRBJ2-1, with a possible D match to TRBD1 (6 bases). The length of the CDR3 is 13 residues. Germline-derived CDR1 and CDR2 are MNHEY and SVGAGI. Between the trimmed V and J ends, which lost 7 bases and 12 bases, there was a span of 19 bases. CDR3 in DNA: TGTGCCAGCACGAGGGGGATTTGGGATGGGCAGTTCTTC. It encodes CASTRGIWDGQFF.

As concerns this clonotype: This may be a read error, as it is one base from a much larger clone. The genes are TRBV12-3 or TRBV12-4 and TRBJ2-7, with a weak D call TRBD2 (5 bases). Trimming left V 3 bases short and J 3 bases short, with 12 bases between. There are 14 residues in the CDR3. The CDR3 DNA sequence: TGTGCCAGCAGTTTCGCGGGTGACCTCTACGAGCAGTACTTC. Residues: CASSFAGDLYEQYF.

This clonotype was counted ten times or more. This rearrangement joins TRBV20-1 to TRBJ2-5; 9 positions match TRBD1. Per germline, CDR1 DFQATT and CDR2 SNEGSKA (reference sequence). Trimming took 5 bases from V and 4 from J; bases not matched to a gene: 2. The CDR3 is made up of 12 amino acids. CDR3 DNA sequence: TGCAGTGCTGGGACAGGGAGAGAGACCCAGTACTTC. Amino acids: CSAGTGRETQYF.

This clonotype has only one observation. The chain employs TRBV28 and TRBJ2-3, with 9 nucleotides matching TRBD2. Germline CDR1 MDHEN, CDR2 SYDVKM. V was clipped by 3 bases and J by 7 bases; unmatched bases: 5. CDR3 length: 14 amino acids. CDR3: CASSLLLAGNTQYF. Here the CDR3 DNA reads TGTGCCAGCAGTTTGTTGCTAGCGGGGAATACGCAGTATTTT.

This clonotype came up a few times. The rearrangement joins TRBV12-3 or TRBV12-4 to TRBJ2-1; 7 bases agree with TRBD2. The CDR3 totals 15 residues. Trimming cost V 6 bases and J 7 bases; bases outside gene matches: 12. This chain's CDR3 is CASRASSGPTNEQFF. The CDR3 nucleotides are TGTGCCAGCAGGGCCTCTAGCGGTCCTACAAATGAGCAGTTCTTC.

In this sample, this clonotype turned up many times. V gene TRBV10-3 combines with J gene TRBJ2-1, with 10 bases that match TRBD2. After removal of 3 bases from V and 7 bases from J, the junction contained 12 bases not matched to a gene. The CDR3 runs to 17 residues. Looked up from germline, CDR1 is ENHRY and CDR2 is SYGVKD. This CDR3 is CAISERRTSGGVNEQFF. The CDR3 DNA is TGTGCCATCAGTGAAAGGAGGACTAGCGGAGGCGTGAATGAGCAGTTCTTC.

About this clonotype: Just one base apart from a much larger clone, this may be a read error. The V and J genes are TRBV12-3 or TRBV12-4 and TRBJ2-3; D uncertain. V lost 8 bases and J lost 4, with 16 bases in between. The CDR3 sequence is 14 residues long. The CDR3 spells CASQIGLGADTQYF. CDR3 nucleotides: TGTGCCAGCCAAATAGGGCTGGGTGCAGATACGCAGTATTTT.

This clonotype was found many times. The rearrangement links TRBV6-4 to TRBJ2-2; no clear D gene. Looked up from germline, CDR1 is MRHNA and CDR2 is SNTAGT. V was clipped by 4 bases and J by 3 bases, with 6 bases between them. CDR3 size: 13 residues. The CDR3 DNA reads TGTGCCAGCAGTGCTCGGCACACCGGGGAGCTGTTTTTT. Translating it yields CASSARHTGELFF.

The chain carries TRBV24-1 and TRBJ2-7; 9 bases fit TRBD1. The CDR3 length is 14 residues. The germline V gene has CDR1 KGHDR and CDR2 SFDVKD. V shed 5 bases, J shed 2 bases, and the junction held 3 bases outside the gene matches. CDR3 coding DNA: TGTGCCACCAGTGGGGGGACAGGGCCCTACGAGCAGTACTTC. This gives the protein CATSGGTGPYEQYF.

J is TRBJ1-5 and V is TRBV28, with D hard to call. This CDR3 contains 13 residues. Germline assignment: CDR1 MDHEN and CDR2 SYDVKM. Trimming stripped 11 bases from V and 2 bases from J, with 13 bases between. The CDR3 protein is CASPGVGNQPQHF. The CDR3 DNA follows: TGTGCCTCCCCCGGGGTGGGCAATCAGCCCCAGCATTTT.

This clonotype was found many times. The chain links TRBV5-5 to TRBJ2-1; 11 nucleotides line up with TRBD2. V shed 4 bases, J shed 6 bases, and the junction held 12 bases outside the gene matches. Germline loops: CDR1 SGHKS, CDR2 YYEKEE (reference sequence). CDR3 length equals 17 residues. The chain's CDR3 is CASSPETSGKPSNEQFF. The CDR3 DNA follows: TGTGCCAGCAGCCCGGAGACTAGCGGGAAACCAAGCAATGAGCAGTTCTTC.

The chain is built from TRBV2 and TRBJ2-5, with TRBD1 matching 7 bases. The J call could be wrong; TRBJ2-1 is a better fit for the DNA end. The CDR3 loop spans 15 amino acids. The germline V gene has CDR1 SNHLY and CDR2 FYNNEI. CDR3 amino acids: CASRTTSGQQETQFF. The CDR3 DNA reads TGTGCCAGCAGGACTACTTCGGGACAGCAAGAGACCCAGTTCTTC.

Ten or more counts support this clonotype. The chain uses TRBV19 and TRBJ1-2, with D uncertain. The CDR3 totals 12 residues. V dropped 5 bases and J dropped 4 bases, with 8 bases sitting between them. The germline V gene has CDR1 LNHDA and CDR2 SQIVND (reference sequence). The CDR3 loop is CASSASSYGYTF. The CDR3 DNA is TGTGCCAGTAGTGCCTCCAGCTATGGCTACACCTTC.

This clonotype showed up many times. The CDR3 spells CASSQGPGPETQYF. CDR3 sequence (DNA): TGCGCCAGCAGCCAAGGCCCGGGCCCGGAGACCCAGTACTTC. The genes are TRBV4-1 and TRBJ2-5; D is uncertain. This CDR3 spans 14 amino acids. V lost 1 base, J lost 5 bases, and 11 bases lay in between. Germline V gene data show CDR1 as MGHRA and CDR2 as YSYEKL.

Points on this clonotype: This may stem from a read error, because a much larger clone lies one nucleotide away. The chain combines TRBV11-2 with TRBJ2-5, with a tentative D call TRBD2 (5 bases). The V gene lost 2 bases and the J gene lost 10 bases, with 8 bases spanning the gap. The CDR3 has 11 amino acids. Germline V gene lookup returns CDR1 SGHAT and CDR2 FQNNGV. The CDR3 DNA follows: TGTGCCAGCAGCTTACAAGGGAGCCAGTACTTC. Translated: CASSLQGSQYF.

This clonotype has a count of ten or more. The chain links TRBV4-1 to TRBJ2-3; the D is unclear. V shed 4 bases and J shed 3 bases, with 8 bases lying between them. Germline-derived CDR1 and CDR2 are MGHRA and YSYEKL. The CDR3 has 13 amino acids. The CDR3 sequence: CASSLWMTDTQYF. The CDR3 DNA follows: TGCGCCAGCAGCCTCTGGATGACAGATACGCAGTATTTT.

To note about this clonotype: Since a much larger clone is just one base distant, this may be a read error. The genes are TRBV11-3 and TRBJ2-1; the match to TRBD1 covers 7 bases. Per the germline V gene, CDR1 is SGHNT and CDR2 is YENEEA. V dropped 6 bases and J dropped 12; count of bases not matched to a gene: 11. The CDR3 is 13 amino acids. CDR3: CASRQRQGSGQFF. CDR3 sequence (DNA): TGTGCCAGCAGACAACGACAGGGCAGTGGGCAGTTCTTC.

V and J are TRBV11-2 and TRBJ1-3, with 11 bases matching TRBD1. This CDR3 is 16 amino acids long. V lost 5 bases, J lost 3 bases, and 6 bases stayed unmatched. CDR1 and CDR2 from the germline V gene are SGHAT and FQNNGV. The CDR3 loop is CASSRGQGVGGNTIYF. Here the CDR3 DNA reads TGTGCCAGCAGCCGGGGACAGGGGGTAGGTGGAAACACCATATATTTT.